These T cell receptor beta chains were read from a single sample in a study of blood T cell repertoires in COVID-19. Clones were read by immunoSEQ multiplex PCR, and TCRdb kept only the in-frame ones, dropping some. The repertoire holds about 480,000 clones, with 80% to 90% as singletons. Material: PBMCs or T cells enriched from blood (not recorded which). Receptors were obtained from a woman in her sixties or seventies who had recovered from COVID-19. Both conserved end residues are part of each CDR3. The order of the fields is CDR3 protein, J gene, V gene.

cdr3_aa: CASSAGVNTEAFF
j_call: TRBJ1-1
v_call: TRBV10-2

cdr3_aa: CASRPQDRDQPQHF
j_call: TRBJ1-5
v_call: TRBV6-6

cdr3_aa: CSANRGGYTF
j_call: TRBJ1-2
v_call: TRBV20-1

cdr3_aa: CASSWYRVNQPQHF
j_call: TRBJ1-5
v_call: TRBV6-2/TRBV6-3

cdr3_aa: CASSSGQFRYTDTQYF
j_call: TRBJ2-3
v_call: TRBV7-8

cdr3_aa: CASSPDGQATNTEAFF
j_call: TRBJ1-1
v_call: TRBV5-1

cdr3_aa: CASSPDRMNTEAFF
j_call: TRBJ1-1
v_call: TRBV14

cdr3_aa: CASSPPSTDTQYF
j_call: TRBJ2-3
v_call: TRBV7-9

cdr3_aa: CASSLATGLGRGPFF
j_call: TRBJ1-1
v_call: TRBV5-1

cdr3_aa: CASSQGPRMARGYNNSPLHF
j_call: TRBJ1-6
v_call: TRBV9

cdr3_aa: CASSLRTVDYNEQFF
j_call: TRBJ2-1
v_call: TRBV5-5

cdr3_aa: CASSPSGTGLQPQHF
j_call: TRBJ1-5
v_call: TRBV5-6

cdr3_aa: CAWKGGRVEVNTEAFF
j_call: TRBJ1-1
v_call: TRBV30

cdr3_aa: CASSFRQGSSSPLHF
j_call: TRBJ1-6
v_call: TRBV6-5

cdr3_aa: CASSPQGNYGYTF
j_call: TRBJ1-2
v_call: TRBV27

cdr3_aa: CATSPPRGQPQHF
j_call: TRBJ1-5
v_call: TRBV24-1

cdr3_aa: CATSDPAGNYGYTF
j_call: TRBJ1-2
v_call: TRBV24-1